This TCR beta chain was profiled in a study of blood T cells in healthy people across ages. Together with a sample-barcoded 5' primer, a J-beta primer mix was included in a second PCR lasting about 6 to 11 cycles. Each CDR3 protein is one row after TCRdb ran MiXCR on the 5' RACE reads. The sample shows about 930,000 distinct CDR3 sequences, about 27% of them seen only once. Germline CDR1 reads SGDLS; CDR2 reads YYNGEE. The CDR3 spans 14 residues. A word on this clonotype: At one boundary the junction diverges from the germline segment, which might be a read error.

These data are also associated with another study on T cells of mothers and their children.

The sequence came from a woman aged 40-49 years in good health. The specimen was blood. The chain employs TRBV9 and TRBJ1-2, with D perhaps matching TRBD1 (5 bases). CDR3 region: CACSSAQGLYGYTF. The CDR3 DNA is TGTGCCTGCAGCTCCGCCCAGGGTTTGTATGGCTACACCTTC.